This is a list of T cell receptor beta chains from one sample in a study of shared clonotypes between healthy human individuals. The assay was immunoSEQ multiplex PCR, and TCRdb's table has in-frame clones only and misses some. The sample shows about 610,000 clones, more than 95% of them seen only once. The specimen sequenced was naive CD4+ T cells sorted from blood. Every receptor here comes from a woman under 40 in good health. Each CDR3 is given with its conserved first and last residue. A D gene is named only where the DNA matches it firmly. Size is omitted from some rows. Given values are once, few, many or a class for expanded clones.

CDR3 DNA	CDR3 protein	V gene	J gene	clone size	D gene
TGTGCCAGCAGTTTCAAGGGACTAGCGGGAGGGTTAGGTGAGCAGTTCTTC	CASSFKGLAGGLGEQFF	TRBV28	TRBJ2-1	once	TRBD2
TGTGCCAGCAGTGAAACAGGGCATCAGCCCCAGCATTTT	CASSETGHQPQHF	TRBV6-1	TRBJ1-5	NA	NA
TGTGCCAGCAGCTTAGCGACGGGTAATCAGCCCCAGCATTTT	CASSLATGNQPQHF	TRBV11-2	TRBJ1-5	NA	NA
TGTGCCAGTACGGAAGCGGGAGCTTACGAGCAGTACTTC	CASTEAGAYEQYF	TRBV19	TRBJ2-7	NA	TRBD2
TGCGCCAGCAGCCGGGGACAGGGGGCAACAGATACGCAGTATTTT	CASSRGQGATDTQYF	TRBV5-1	TRBJ2-3	once	TRBD1
TGCGCCAGCAGCCGACAGGCGCTTAACTATGGCTACACCTTC	CASSRQALNYGYTF	TRBV5-1	TRBJ1-2	NA	NA
TGTGCCATCAGTAGTATAGGTGTCGATGAGCAGTTCTTC	CAISSIGVDEQFF	TRBV10-3	TRBJ2-1	NA	NA
TGTGCCAGCAGTCCCCGGGGGAGCGAAAAACTGTTTTTT	CASSPRGSEKLFF	TRBV27	TRBJ1-4	once	NA
TGTGCCAGCAGGACAGGGGGGACAGATACGCAGTATTTT	CASRTGGTDTQYF	TRBV28	TRBJ2-3	NA	TRBD1
TGTGCCAGCAGCCGGGCTAGGGGCAATCAGCCCCAGCATTTT	CASSRARGNQPQHF	TRBV27	TRBJ1-5	few	NA
TGCGCCAGCAGCTTTGATAGCGGGAGTTACAATGAGCAGTTCTTC	CASSFDSGSYNEQFF	TRBV5-1	TRBJ2-1	NA	TRBD2
TGTGCCAGCCGACAGGGTCTCAATCAGCCCCAGCATTTT	CASRQGLNQPQHF	TRBV28	TRBJ1-5	few	TRBD1
TGTGCCAGCAGTATAAAAGGATGGGGGAGTAATGGTGAAAAACTGTTTTTT	CASSIKGWGSNGEKLFF	TRBV27	TRBJ1-4	NA	NA
TGTGCCAGCTCACCAGGCGTAGGGTCTGACGAGCAGTTCTTC	CASSPGVGSDEQFF	TRBV18	TRBJ2-1	NA	NA
TGTGCCAGCAGTTTGTGGGACAGGGGAGCTTTCTTT	CASSLWDRGAFF	TRBV28	TRBJ1-1	once	TRBD1
TGTGCCACTTCACAGGGGAGCTCCTACAATGAGCAGTTCTTC	CATSQGSSYNEQFF	TRBV27	TRBJ2-1	NA	TRBD1
TGTGCCACAGATCCCGGGAAGGGGATCGATGAGCAGTTCTTC	CATDPGKGIDEQFF	TRBV2	TRBJ2-1	NA	NA
TGTGCCAGCAGCCAAGATCCCGGACTAGCGGGAGGCCGAGATACGCAGTATTTT	CASSQDPGLAGGRDTQYF	TRBV4-2	TRBJ2-3	NA	TRBD2
TGTGCGTCGACAGGGAGAGGGGCCAACGTCCTGACTTTC	CASTGRGANVLTF	TRBV6-1	TRBJ2-6	NA	TRBD1
TGTGCCAGCAGATCTGGAGGTGCTGAGCAGTACTTC	CASRSGGAEQYF	TRBV5-8	TRBJ2-7	few	NA
TGTGCCAGCAGGGACGGACGGAACAATCAGCCCCAGCATTTT	CASRDGRNNQPQHF	TRBV6-6	TRBJ1-5	NA	NA
TGTGCCAGCAGTTTACCCCTAGGAGCGGGAGACACCGGGGAGCTGTTTTTT	CASSLPLGAGDTGELFF	TRBV27	TRBJ2-2	NA	TRBD2
TGTGCCAGCAGCCTCCCTGGACTTGAGCAGTTCTTC	CASSLPGLEQFF	TRBV7-2	TRBJ2-1	once	NA
TGTGCCAGCAGCCTACGCCGGGACTACTACGAGCAGTACTTC	CASSLRRDYYEQYF	TRBV11-2	TRBJ2-7	once	TRBD2
TGCGCCAGCAGGTTAGCGGGAGAGAGCCACGAGCAGTACTTC	CASRLAGESHEQYF	TRBV10-2	TRBJ2-7	NA	TRBD2
TGTGCCAGTAGTATCTCGGGACAGGGGATAGGGGGGGCCAACGTCCTGACTTTC	CASSISGQGIGGANVLTF	TRBV19	TRBJ2-6	NA	TRBD1
TGTGCCAGCAGTCAACCCGGACAGGGGGCTTACGAGCAGTACTTC	CASSQPGQGAYEQYF	TRBV28	TRBJ2-7	NA	TRBD1
TGTGCCAGCAGTCCGGGACAGCGGAACTATGGCTACACCTTC	CASSPGQRNYGYTF	TRBV28	TRBJ1-2	NA	TRBD1
TGTGCCAGCAGCGTAGAGGGGAGGGACAGCAGTTATGAGCAGTTCTTC	CASSVEGRDSSYEQFF	TRBV9	TRBJ2-1	NA	NA
TGTGCCAGCAGTGATAAGTTTATCAAACCCCAGCATTTT	CASSDKFIKPQHF	TRBV2	TRBJ1-5	NA	NA
TGCGCCAGCAGCCAACCAGGGGGCGCTGGGGCCAACGTCCTGACTTTC	CASSQPGGAGANVLTF	TRBV4-1	TRBJ2-6	NA	TRBD1
TGTGCCAGCAGCTCCGATCTCGGACAGCAGTACTTC	CASSSDLGQQYF	TRBV5-6	TRBJ2-7	NA	NA
TGTGCCAGCTCACCACCTGTGACCGGGGAGCTGTTTTTT	CASSPPVTGELFF	TRBV18	TRBJ2-2	NA	NA
TGTGCCACTAAAACAGGGGGAAACACCGGGGAGCTGTTTTTT	CATKTGGNTGELFF	TRBV15	TRBJ2-2	NA	TRBD1
TGCAGTGCCGCGGGACTTGGGCAGTTCTTC	CSAAGLGQFF	TRBV20-1	TRBJ2-1	once	NA
TGTGCCAGCAGTGAATTAGGCGAGACCCAGTACTTC	CASSELGETQYF	TRBV25-1	TRBJ2-5	NA	NA
TGTGCCAGCAGCCCAGGACGGGGGGGCTCTGGAAACACCATATATTTT	CASSPGRGGSGNTIYF	TRBV7-9	TRBJ1-3	NA	NA
TGCGCCAGCAGCCAAGTTGAGGGGACAGCAAATTCACCCCTCCACTTT	CASSQVEGTANSPLHF	TRBV4-1	TRBJ1-6	once	TRBD1
TGTGCCATCAGGGACAGGAGCTACGAGCAGTACTTC	CAIRDRSYEQYF	TRBV10-3	TRBJ2-7	once	TRBD1
TGCGCCAGCAGCTTGGATGGCAACGAGCAGTTCTTC	CASSLDGNEQFF	TRBV5-1	TRBJ2-1	NA	NA
TGCGCCACCCGGTCTAGCGGGGACTTCTACGAGCAGTACTTC	CATRSSGDFYEQYF	TRBV10-1	TRBJ2-7	NA	TRBD2
TGTGCCTGGAGGGGACAGGTTCTCGAGGCCAACGTCCTGACTTTC	CAWRGQVLEANVLTF	TRBV30	TRBJ2-6	once	TRBD1
TGCAGCGTTGAGCAGGGGGGGAGAGGCTACACCTTC	CSVEQGGRGYTF	TRBV29-1	TRBJ1-2	NA	TRBD1
TGTGCCAGCAGGGGTGGAATCATGGGCAACGAGCAGTACTTC	CASRGGIMGNEQYF	TRBV6-5	TRBJ2-7	NA	NA
TGTGCCAGTAGCGGGACTCATGAGCTCTACGAGCAGTACTTC	CASSGTHELYEQYF	TRBV19	TRBJ2-7	NA	NA
TGTGCCAGCAGCTTCTACAGGGGCGCCTACAATGAGCAGTTCTTC	CASSFYRGAYNEQFF	TRBV5-8	TRBJ2-1	NA	TRBD1
TGTGCCAGCAGTGAAGTGGTTAATGGCAATCAGCCCCAGCATTTT	CASSEVVNGNQPQHF	TRBV6-1	TRBJ1-5	NA	NA
TGTGCCAGCAGTTATACGGGCACCGGGGAGCTGTTTTTT	CASSYTGTGELFF	TRBV6-5	TRBJ2-2	NA	NA
TGTGCCAGCAGCCGGGACTCCCAAGAGACCCAGTACTTC	CASSRDSQETQYF	TRBV13	TRBJ2-5	NA	NA
TGTGCCAGCAGCGCAGGGGCGGGGTTGCCACCCTCCACAGATACGCAGTATTTT	CASSAGAGLPPSTDTQYF	TRBV9	TRBJ2-3	NA	NA
TGTGCCAGCAGCTTACGGCAGCACTACGAGCAGTACTTC	CASSLRQHYEQYF	TRBV7-9	TRBJ2-7	NA	NA
TGTGCCAGCAGCTCCAAGTGGGGGGAAGCTTTCTTT	CASSSKWGEAFF	TRBV5-6	TRBJ1-1	NA	NA
TGTGCCAGCAACTGGGGCGGCAACTACGAGCAGTACTTC	CASNWGGNYEQYF	TRBV28	TRBJ2-7	NA	NA
TGTGCCAGCAGTTTAGGAGGACTAGTCCTACATGCTGTCTCCCAGTACTTC	CASSLGGLVLHAVSQYF	TRBV28	TRBJ2-5	NA	TRBD2